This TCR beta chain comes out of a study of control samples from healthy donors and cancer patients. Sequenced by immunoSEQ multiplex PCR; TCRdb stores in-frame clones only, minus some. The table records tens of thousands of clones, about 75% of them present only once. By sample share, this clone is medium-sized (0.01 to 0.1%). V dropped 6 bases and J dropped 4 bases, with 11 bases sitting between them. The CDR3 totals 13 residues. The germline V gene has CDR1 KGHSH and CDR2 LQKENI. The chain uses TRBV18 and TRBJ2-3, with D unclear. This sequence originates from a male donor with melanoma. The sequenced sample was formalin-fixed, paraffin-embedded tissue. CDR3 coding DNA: TGTGCCAGCTCGCCCACAACGTCAGATACGCAGTATTTT. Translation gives CASSPTTSDTQYF.